A selection of T cell receptor beta chains follows, all from one sample in a study of blood T cell repertoires in COVID-19. The assay was immunoSEQ multiplex PCR, and TCRdb's table has in-frame clones only and misses some. The data contain tens of thousands of clones, roughly four fifths of them singletons. Sequencing was performed on peripheral blood. The origin of the receptors is an older woman with acute or convalescent COVID-19. Each CDR3 is given with its conserved first and last residue. Each record gives: CDR3 protein, CDR3 DNA, clone size, V gene, J gene, D gene. D genes are given only for firm matches. Clone size is given for some rows only: seen once, a few or many times, or a class if the clone is expanded.

CDR3 protein: CASSGVYGTEETQYF
CDR3 DNA: TGTGCCAGCTCCGGTGTCTATGGGACAGAAGAGACCCAGTACTTC
clone size: .
V gene: TRBV7-9
J gene: TRBJ2-5
D gene: TRBD1

CDR3 protein: CASSATSGGALELFF
CDR3 DNA: TGTGCCAGCAGTGCCACTAGCGGGGGGGCTCTTGAGCTGTTTTTT
clone size: once
V gene: TRBV27
J gene: TRBJ2-2
D gene: TRBD2

CDR3 protein: CASSPLAGTEAFF
CDR3 DNA: TGTGCCAGCAGCCCTCTAGCAGGCACTGAAGCTTTCTTT
clone size: .
V gene: TRBV3-1/TRBV3-2
J gene: TRBJ1-1
D gene: .

CDR3 protein: CASSGQNMNTEAFF
CDR3 DNA: TGTGCCAGTAGTGGGCAGAACATGAACACTGAAGCTTTCTTT
clone size: .
V gene: TRBV19
J gene: TRBJ1-1
D gene: .

CDR3 protein: CASSQDSLKTGELFF
CDR3 DNA: TGCGCCAGCAGCCAAGATAGTCTAAAAACCGGGGAGCTGTTTTTT
clone size: .
V gene: TRBV4-1
J gene: TRBJ2-2
D gene: .

CDR3 protein: CASSNRGATNEKLFF
CDR3 DNA: TGTGCCAGTTCCAATCGGGGGGCAACTAATGAAAAACTGTTTTTT
clone size: .
V gene: TRBV28
J gene: TRBJ1-4
D gene: .

CDR3 protein: CSASSGMFSGANVLTF
CDR3 DNA: TGCAGTGCTAGTAGCGGGATGTTTTCTGGGGCCAACGTCCTGACTTTC
clone size: .
V gene: TRBV20-1
J gene: TRBJ2-6
D gene: TRBD2

CDR3 protein: CASSSSGGARGYTF
CDR3 DNA: TGCGCCAGCAGCTCGAGCGGGGGCGCTCGGGGCTACACCTTC
clone size: .
V gene: TRBV5-1
J gene: TRBJ1-2
D gene: .

CDR3 protein: CASRGLAAGTDTQYF
CDR3 DNA: TGTGCCAGCAGGGGACTAGCGGCCGGCACAGATACGCAGTATTTT
clone size: .
V gene: TRBV13
J gene: TRBJ2-3
D gene: TRBD2

CDR3 protein: CASKGGSVGGTQYF
CDR3 DNA: TGTGCCTCCAAAGGGGGCAGTGTAGGAGGGACCCAGTACTTC
clone size: once
V gene: TRBV27
J gene: TRBJ2-5
D gene: TRBD1

CDR3 protein: CASSSGRGNEKLFF
CDR3 DNA: TGCGCCAGCAGCTCGGGCAGGGGTAATGAAAAACTGTTTTTT
clone size: .
V gene: TRBV5-1
J gene: TRBJ1-4
D gene: .

CDR3 protein: CASSLGLAGDNEQFF
CDR3 DNA: TGTGCTAGCAGCTTGGGTCTAGCGGGGGACAATGAGCAGTTCTTC
clone size: .
V gene: TRBV7-7
J gene: TRBJ2-1
D gene: TRBD2

CDR3 protein: CASSPITGGGYEAFF
CDR3 DNA: TGTGCCAGCTCACCAATAACAGGGGGCGGGTATGAAGCTTTCTTT
clone size: .
V gene: TRBV18
J gene: TRBJ1-1
D gene: TRBD1

CDR3 protein: CASSALRTGKNTEAFF
CDR3 DNA: TGTGCCAGTAGTGCACTCAGGACAGGGAAGAACACTGAAGCTTTCTTT
clone size: .
V gene: TRBV19
J gene: TRBJ1-1
D gene: TRBD1

CDR3 protein: CASSLRGSAGNTIYF
CDR3 DNA: TGTGCCAGCAGTTTAAGAGGGAGTGCTGGAAACACCATATATTTT
clone size: .
V gene: TRBV28
J gene: TRBJ1-3
D gene: .

CDR3 protein: CATSRDLGGIGNTIYF
CDR3 DNA: TGTGCCACCAGCAGAGATCTAGGGGGCATTGGAAACACCATATATTTT
clone size: .
V gene: TRBV15
J gene: TRBJ1-3
D gene: TRBD1

CDR3 protein: CAWSVNSGYTEAFF
CDR3 DNA: TGTGCCTGGAGTGTCAACTCAGGGTACACTGAAGCTTTCTTT
clone size: .
V gene: TRBV30
J gene: TRBJ1-1
D gene: .

CDR3 protein: CASGQYIDQPQHF
CDR3 DNA: TGCGCCAGCGGACAGTATATCGATCAGCCCCAGCATTTT
clone size: .
V gene: TRBV10-2
J gene: TRBJ1-5
D gene: .

CDR3 protein: CASSLGPGASQETQYF
CDR3 DNA: TGTGCCAGCAGCCTTGGTCCAGGGGCGTCCCAAGAGACCCAGTACTTC
clone size: once
V gene: TRBV3-1/TRBV3-2
J gene: TRBJ2-5
D gene: .

CDR3 protein: CASSFSSSTDTQYF
CDR3 DNA: TGTGCCAGCAGCTTCTCCTCTAGCACAGATACGCAGTATTTT
clone size: .
V gene: TRBV7-2
J gene: TRBJ2-3
D gene: .

CDR3 protein: CAWGQGVLNYGYTF
CDR3 DNA: TGTGCCTGGGGACAGGGAGTATTGAACTATGGCTACACCTTC
clone size: .
V gene: TRBV30
J gene: TRBJ1-2
D gene: TRBD1

CDR3 protein: CASSQSGQANYGYTF
CDR3 DNA: TGTGCCAGCAGCCAATCGGGACAGGCAAACTATGGCTACACCTTC
clone size: .
V gene: TRBV4-2
J gene: TRBJ1-2
D gene: TRBD1

CDR3 protein: CASSQEAGIGQPQHF
CDR3 DNA: TGCGCCAGCAGCCAAGAAGCGGGGATTGGTCAGCCCCAGCATTTT
clone size: .
V gene: TRBV5-1
J gene: TRBJ1-5
D gene: .

CDR3 protein: CASSTRGIQPQHF
CDR3 DNA: TGTGCCAGCAGTACAAGGGGGATTCAGCCCCAGCATTTT
clone size: few
V gene: TRBV2
J gene: TRBJ1-5
D gene: .

CDR3 protein: CASSSVYEQYF
CDR3 DNA: TGTGCCAGCAGCTCCGTTTACGAGCAGTACTTC
clone size: .
V gene: TRBV5-6
J gene: TRBJ2-7
D gene: .

CDR3 protein: CASSPGQGSYNEQFF
CDR3 DNA: TGTGCCAGCAGTCCAGGACAGGGCTCCTACAATGAGCAGTTCTTC
clone size: .
V gene: TRBV5-8
J gene: TRBJ2-1
D gene: TRBD1

CDR3 protein: CASSQGSGNTEAFF
CDR3 DNA: TGTGCCAGCAGCCAAGGGAGTGGGAACACTGAAGCTTTCTTT
clone size: .
V gene: TRBV14
J gene: TRBJ1-1
D gene: .

CDR3 protein: CASSKVCSGRDGVGNQPQHF
CDR3 DNA: TGTGCCAGCAGCAAAGTATGTTCGGGCAGGGATGGGGTTGGCAATCAGCCCCAGCATTTT
clone size: .
V gene: TRBV21-1
J gene: TRBJ1-5
D gene: .

CDR3 protein: CAWSGGTGGVKQYF
CDR3 DNA: TGTGCCTGGAGTGGAGGGACAGGGGGCGTGAAGCAGTACTTC
clone size: .
V gene: TRBV30
J gene: TRBJ2-7
D gene: TRBD1

CDR3 protein: CASSLTQDRENQPQHF
CDR3 DNA: TGTGCCAGCAGTCTCACCCAGGACAGGGAGAATCAGCCCCAGCATTTT
clone size: .
V gene: TRBV27
J gene: TRBJ1-5
D gene: TRBD1

CDR3 protein: CASSDRYEQYF
CDR3 DNA: TGTGCCAGCAGTGACAGATACGAGCAGTACTTC
clone size: .
V gene: TRBV6-1
J gene: TRBJ2-7
D gene: .

CDR3 protein: CASNTGYGNQPQHF
CDR3 DNA: TGTGCCAGCAATACTGGTTACGGCAATCAGCCCCAGCATTTT
clone size: .
V gene: TRBV5-8
J gene: TRBJ1-5
D gene: .

CDR3 protein: CASSLGYGGGSGNTIYF
CDR3 DNA: TGTGCCAGCAGCTTAGGATACGGGGGTGGCTCTGGAAACACCATATATTTT
clone size: .
V gene: TRBV7-2
J gene: TRBJ1-3
D gene: .